This T cell receptor beta chain was found in a study of T cell responses to AZD1222 COVID-19 vaccine. Broader study findings: Dominant CD4 TCR responses targeted spike regions 160-218 and 743-854. Nearly half of the spike-specific TCRs reportedly recognize variant regions that carry no mutations. An increase in Spike-specific TCR breadth and depth was observed after two AZD1222 doses.

About this clone: Its antigen is undetermined.

The CDR3 runs to 15 residues. V lost 4 bases and J 1 base, leaving 13 bases between the germline ends. Clones were sequenced by immunoSEQ multiplex PCR, and TCRdb holds only the in-frame ones, with some missing. Of about 130,000 clones in the sample, over 90% were seen once. The chain combines TRBV23-1 with TRBJ1-1; the D is unclear. TRBV23-1 is placed among ORFs of uncertain function. The source is an adult in good health. Here the sequenced sample was peripheral blood, taken on day 0 of AZD1222 vaccination. CDR3 in amino acids: CASSPHRQRNTEAFF. For the CDR3, the DNA is TGCGCCAGCAGTCCCCACCGGCAACGGAACACTGAAGCTTTCTTT.